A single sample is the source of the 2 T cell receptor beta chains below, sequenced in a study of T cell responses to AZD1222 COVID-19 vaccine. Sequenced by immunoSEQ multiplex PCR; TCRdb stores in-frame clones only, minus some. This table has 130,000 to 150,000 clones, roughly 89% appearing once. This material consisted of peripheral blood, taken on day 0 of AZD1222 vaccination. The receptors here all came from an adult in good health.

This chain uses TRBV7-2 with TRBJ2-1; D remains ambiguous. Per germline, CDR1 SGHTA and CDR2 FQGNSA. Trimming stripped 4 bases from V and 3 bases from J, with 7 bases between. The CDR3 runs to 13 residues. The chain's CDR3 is CASSSPGYNEQFF. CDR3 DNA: TGTGCCAGCAGCTCGCCCGGCTACAATGAGCAGTTCTTC.

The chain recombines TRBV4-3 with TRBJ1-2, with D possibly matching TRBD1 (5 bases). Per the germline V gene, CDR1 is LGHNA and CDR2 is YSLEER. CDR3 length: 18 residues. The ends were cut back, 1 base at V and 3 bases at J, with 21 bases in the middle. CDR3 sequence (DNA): TGCGCCAGCAGCCAAGTCGATCAGTGGGGGGTTGGTTACTATGGCTACACCTTC. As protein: CASSQVDQWGVGYYGYTF.